These T cell receptor beta chains were read from a single sample in a study of OX40 agonist ivuxolimab in advanced cancers. Generated by immunoSEQ multiplex PCR, the TCRdb table keeps only in-frame clones and is missing some. The table lists fewer than 55,000 clones, approximately 86% of them singletons. Sequenced material: CD4+ or CD8+ T cells sorted from blood, taken in a trial of the OX40 agonist ivuxolimab. These receptors originate from an adult with an advanced solid tumor such as melanoma, head and neck, liver or kidney cancer. The CDR3 runs from the conserved cysteine through the conserved F or W. A D gene is named only where the DNA matches it firmly. Not all rows give a size; the values are once, few, many and, for expanded clones, a class.

clone_size,v_call,j_call,d_call,cdr3_nt,cdr3_aa
NA,TRBV7-9,TRBJ2-7,NA,TGTGCCAGCAGCTTAGACGCCCCCTACGAGCAGTACTTC,CASSLDAPYEQYF
NA,TRBV7-9,TRBJ1-4,TRBD1,TGTGCCAGCAGCCCGTCGGACAGGGGGAATGAAAAACTGTTTTTT,CASSPSDRGNEKLFF
NA,TRBV27,TRBJ2-5,NA,TGTGCCAGCAGTTTAGAGGCCAGAAACTTACAAGAGACCCAGTACTTC,CASSLEARNLQETQYF
NA,TRBV12-2,TRBJ1-5,NA,TGTGCAAGTCGCTTAGCGACCAGGAACAATCAGCCCCAGCATTTT,CASRLATRNNQPQHF
NA,TRBV19,TRBJ2-5,NA,TGTGCCAGTAGTATTCTAGCCGGGGAAGAGACCCAGTACTTC,CASSILAGEETQYF
NA,TRBV4-3,TRBJ2-3,TRBD2,TGCGCCAGCAGCCAAGATACTAGCGGGGGTACAGATACGCAGTATTTT,CASSQDTSGGTDTQYF
once,TRBV11-2,TRBJ2-3,NA,TGTGCCAGCAGCCCTTGGGGCAGGGGCACAGATACGCAGTATTTT,CASSPWGRGTDTQYF
NA,TRBV30,TRBJ2-5,NA,TGTGCCTGGAGCTTAGCCCAAGAGACCCAGTACTTC,CAWSLAQETQYF
NA,TRBV6-1,TRBJ2-3,NA,TGTGCCAGCAGTGATTCCGGGTCCGCAGATACGCAGTATTTT,CASSDSGSADTQYF
few,TRBV5-5,TRBJ1-2,NA,TGTGCCAGCAGCTTGACTCCGGGACGGACCTATGGCTACACCTTC,CASSLTPGRTYGYTF